This TCR beta chain was profiled in a study of blood T cell repertoires in COVID-19. V was shortened by 3 bases and J by 3 bases, with 12 bases between the two germline ends. The CDR3 extends over 14 amino acids. Germline assignment: CDR1 KGHSH and CDR2 LQKENI. The data were produced by immunoSEQ multiplex PCR, yet TCRdb's version contains in-frame clones alone and is incomplete. The table has some 390,000 clones, roughly 86% seen once. The sequence was collected from a woman aged 30 to 39 who had recovered from COVID-19. The chain is built from TRBV18 and TRBJ2-7, with D tentatively TRBD2 (6 bases). Sequences were obtained from PBMCs or T cells enriched from blood (not recorded which). CDR3 sequence: CASSPGGVNYEQYF. As DNA, the CDR3 is TGTGCCAGCTCACCTGGCGGGGTAAACTACGAGCAGTACTTC.